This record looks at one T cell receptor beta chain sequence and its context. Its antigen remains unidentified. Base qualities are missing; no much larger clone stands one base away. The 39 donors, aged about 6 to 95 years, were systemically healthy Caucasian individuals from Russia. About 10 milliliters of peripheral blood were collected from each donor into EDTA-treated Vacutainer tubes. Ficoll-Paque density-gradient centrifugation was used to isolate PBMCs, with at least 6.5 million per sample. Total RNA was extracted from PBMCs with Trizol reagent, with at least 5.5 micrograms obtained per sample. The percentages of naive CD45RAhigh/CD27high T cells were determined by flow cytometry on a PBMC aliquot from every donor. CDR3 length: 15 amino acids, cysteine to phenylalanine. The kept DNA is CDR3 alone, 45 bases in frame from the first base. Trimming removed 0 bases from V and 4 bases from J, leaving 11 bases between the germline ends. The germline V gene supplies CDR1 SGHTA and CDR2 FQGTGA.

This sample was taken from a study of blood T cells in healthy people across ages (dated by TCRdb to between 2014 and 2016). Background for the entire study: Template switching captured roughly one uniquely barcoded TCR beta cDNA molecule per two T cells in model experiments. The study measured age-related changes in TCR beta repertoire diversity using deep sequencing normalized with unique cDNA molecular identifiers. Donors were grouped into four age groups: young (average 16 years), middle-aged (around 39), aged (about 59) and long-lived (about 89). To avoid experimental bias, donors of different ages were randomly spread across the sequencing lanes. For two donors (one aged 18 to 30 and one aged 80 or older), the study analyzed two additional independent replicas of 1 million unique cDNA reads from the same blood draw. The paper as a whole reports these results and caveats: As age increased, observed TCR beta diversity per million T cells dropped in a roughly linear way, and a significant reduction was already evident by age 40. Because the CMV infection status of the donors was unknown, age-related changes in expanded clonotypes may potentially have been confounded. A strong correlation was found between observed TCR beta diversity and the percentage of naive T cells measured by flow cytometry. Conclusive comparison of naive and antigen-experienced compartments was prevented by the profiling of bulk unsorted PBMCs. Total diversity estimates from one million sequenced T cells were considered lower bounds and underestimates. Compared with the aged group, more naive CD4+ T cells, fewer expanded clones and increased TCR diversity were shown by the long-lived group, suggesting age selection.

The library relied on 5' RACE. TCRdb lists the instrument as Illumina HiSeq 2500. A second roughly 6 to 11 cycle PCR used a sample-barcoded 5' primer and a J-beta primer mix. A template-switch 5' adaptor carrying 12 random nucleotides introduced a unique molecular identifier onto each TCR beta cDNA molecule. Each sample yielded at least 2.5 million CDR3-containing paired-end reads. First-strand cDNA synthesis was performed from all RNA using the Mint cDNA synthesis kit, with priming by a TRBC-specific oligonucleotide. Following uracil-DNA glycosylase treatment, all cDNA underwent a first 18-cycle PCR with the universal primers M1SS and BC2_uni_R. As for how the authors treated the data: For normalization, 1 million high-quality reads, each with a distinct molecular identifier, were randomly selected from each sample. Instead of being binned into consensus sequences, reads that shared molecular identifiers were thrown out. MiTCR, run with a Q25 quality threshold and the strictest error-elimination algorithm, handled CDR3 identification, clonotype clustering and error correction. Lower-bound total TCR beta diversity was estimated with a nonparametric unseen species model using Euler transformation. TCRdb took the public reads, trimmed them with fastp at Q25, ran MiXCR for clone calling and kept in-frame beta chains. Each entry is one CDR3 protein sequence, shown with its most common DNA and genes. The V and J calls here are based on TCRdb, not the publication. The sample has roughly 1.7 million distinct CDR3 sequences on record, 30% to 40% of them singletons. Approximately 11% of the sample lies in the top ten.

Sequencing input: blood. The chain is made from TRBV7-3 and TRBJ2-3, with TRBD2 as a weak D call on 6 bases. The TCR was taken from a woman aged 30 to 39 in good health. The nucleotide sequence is TGTGCCAGCAGCTTAACTGGGGGGAAGGCAGATACGCAGTATTTT. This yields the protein CASSLTGGKADTQYF.